The present T cell receptor beta chain was sequenced within a study of shared clonotypes between healthy human individuals. Notes on the study in general: Only blood underwent sampling, and tissue repertoires likely differ.

This clone was observed a handful of times. Its antigen is unidentified. Trimming shortened V by 5 bases and J by 4 bases, and 17 bases separated the two germline ends. The germline CDR1 and CDR2 sequences are SGHTA and FQGNSA. The CDR3 totals 15 residues. Here immunoSEQ multiplex PCR was the method, and the copy in TCRdb shows in-frame clones only, minus some. The sample has more than 450,000 clones; about four fifths are singletons. Those who donated, Caucasian adults without exception, all lived in Nashville, Tennessee. Sequenced sample: PBMCs. The V and J genes are TRBV7-2 and TRBJ1-1; perhaps TRBD1 as D (5 bases). The receptor's source is a middle-aged woman in good health. Some clones in this sample may be carry-over from other donors' samples. The CDR3 is CASSPDSDGFTEAFF. In DNA form, the CDR3 reads TGTGCCAGCAGCCCTGACAGCGACGGGTTCACTGAAGCTTTCTTT.